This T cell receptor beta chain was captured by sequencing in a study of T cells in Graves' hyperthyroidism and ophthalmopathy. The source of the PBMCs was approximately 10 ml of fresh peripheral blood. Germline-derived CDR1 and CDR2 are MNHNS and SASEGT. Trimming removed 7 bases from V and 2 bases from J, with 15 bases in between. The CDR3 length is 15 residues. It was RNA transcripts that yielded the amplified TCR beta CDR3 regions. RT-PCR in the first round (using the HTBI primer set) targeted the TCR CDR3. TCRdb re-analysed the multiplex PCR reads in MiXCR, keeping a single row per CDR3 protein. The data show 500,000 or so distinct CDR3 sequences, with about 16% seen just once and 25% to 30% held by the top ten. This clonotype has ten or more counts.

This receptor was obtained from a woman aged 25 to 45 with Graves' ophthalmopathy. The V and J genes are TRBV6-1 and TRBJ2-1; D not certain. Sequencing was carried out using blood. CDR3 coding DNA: TGTGCCAGCACCCATGTCCAGCCTGCCTACAATGAGCAGTTCTTC. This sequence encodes CASTHVQPAYNEQFF.